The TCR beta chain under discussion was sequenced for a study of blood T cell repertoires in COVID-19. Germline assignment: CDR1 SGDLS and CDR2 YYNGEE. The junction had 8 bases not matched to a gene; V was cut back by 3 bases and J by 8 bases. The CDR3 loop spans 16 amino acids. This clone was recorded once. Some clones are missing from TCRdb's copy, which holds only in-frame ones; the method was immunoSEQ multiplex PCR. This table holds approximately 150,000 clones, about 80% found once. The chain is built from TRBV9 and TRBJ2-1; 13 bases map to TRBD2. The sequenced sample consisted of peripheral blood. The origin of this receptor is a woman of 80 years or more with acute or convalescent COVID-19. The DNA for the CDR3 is TGTGCCAGCAGCGAGACTAGCGGGGGGACTGGGGATGAGCAGTTCTTC. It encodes CASSETSGGTGDEQFF.